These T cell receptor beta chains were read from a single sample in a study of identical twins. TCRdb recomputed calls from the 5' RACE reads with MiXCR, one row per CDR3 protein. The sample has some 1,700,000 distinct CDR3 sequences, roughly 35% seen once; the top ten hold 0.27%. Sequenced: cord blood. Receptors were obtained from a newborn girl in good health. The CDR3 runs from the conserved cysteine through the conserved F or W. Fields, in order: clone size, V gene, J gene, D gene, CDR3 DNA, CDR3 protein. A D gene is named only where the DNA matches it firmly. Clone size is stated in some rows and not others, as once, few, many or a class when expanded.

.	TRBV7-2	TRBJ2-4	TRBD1	TGTGCCAGCAGCCCCAACCCCGGGACAGTAGCCAAAAACATTCAGTACTTC	CASSPNPGTVAKNIQYF
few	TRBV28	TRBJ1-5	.	TGTGCCAGCAGTTTCGACGCAGGGGAGGCCAATCAGCCCCAGCATTTT	CASSFDAGEANQPQHF
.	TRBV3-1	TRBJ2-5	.	TGTGCCAGCAGCCTACCTTCCGAAGGGGAGACCCAGTACTTC	CASSLPSEGETQYF
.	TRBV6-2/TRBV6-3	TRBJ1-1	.	TGTGCGAGCCTATGGAACACTGAAGCTTTCTTT	CASLWNTEAFF
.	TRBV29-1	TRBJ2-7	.	TGCAGCGGCGTGGGGCAGTCCTACGAGCAGTACTTC	CSGVGQSYEQYF
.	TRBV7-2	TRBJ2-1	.	TGTGCCAGCAGGGGTCAGGGGGGATCCTACAATGAGCAGTTCTTC	CASRGQGGSYNEQFF
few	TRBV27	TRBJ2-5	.	TGTGCCAGCAGTTTGTTCCCGTACCAAGAGACCCAGTACTTC	CASSLFPYQETQYF
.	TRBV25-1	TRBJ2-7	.	TGTGCCAGCAGTGAACGGGACAGGGAACTAGCGGACCCCTACGAGCAGTACTTC	CASSERDRELADPYEQYF
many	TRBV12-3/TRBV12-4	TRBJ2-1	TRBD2	TGTGCCAGCAGCTTTAGCGGGTTTTCCTACAATGAGCAGTTCTTC	CASSFSGFSYNEQFF
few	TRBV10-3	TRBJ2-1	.	TGTGCCATCAGTGAGTTGCGGGGACAGAGTGATTACAATGAGCAGTTCTTC	CAISELRGQSDYNEQFF
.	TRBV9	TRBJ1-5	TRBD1	TGTGCCAGCAGCGTAGGACAGGGGACCAATCAGCCCCAGCATTTT	CASSVGQGTNQPQHF
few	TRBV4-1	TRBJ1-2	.	TGCGCCGGCAGCCAAGATAAGGCAGTATATGGCTACACCTTC	CAGSQDKAVYGYTF